The 10 T cell receptor beta chains reported below all come from one sample, sequenced in a study of T cells in Graves' hyperthyroidism and ophthalmopathy. RNA transcripts provided the source from which TCR beta CDR3 regions were amplified. TCR CDR3 underwent first-round RT-PCR with the HTBI primer set. TCRdb re-analysed the multiplex PCR reads in MiXCR, keeping a single row per CDR3 protein. The sample holds some 490,000 distinct CDR3 sequences, less than 25% seen once. The sequencing input was blood. The source is a woman in her 70s with Graves' ophthalmopathy.

This clonotype has at least ten counts. J is TRBJ2-1 and V is TRBV3-1; D gene ambiguous. Trimming removed 0 bases from V and 10 bases from J, with 10 bases in between. Germline loops: CDR1 LGHDT, CDR2 YNNKEL (reference sequence). There are 13 residues in the CDR3. This chain's CDR3 is CASSQELLFEQFF. The CDR3 nucleotides are TGTGCCAGCAGCCAAGAGCTCCTGTTCGAGCAGTTCTTC.

This clonotype was detected ten times or more. The chain combines TRBV20-1 with TRBJ2-5, with D maybe TRBD2 (5 bases). V gave up 3 bases and J gave up 1 base, with 12 bases separating them. Germline assignment: CDR1 DFQATT and CDR2 SNEGSKA (reference sequence). There are 14 residues in the CDR3. In DNA form, the CDR3 reads TGCAGTGCTAGTCGCCGGGGTAGCCAAGAGACCCAGTACTTC. Translated: CSASRRGSQETQYF.

Notes on this clonotype: With a much larger clone just one base away, this may be a read error. The rearrangement joins TRBV7-2 to TRBJ2-5; 9 bases are shared with TRBD2. The CDR3 has 16 residues. V trimming: 3 bases; J trimming: 7 bases; junction bases outside the gene matches: 12. Germline loops: CDR1 SGHTA, CDR2 FQGNSA. CDR3 residues: CASSFAGGRVAGTQYF. The DNA of the CDR3 is TGTGCCAGCAGCTTTGCTGGCGGGAGGGTAGCGGGGACCCAGTACTTC.

The rearrangement joins TRBV28 to TRBJ2-1, with 11 bases that match TRBD1. J was trimmed by 4 bases and V by 2 bases; bases with no gene match: 4. Germline CDR1 and CDR2: MDHEN and SYDVKM. The CDR3 is made up of 16 amino acids. CDR3 protein: CASSLGGTGGYNEQFF. CDR3 DNA: TGTGCCAGCAGTTTAGGGGGGACAGGGGGATACAATGAGCAGTTCTTC.

This clonotype has more than one count but fewer than ten. The chain joins TRBV6-2 or TRBV6-3 to TRBJ2-7; 8 positions agree with TRBD1. Germline assignment: CDR1 MNHEY and CDR2 SVGEGT. This CDR3 has 14 residues. Unmatched junction bases numbered 8, after V lost 10 bases and J lost 0 bases. The CDR3 reads CAIDGTGSSYEQYF. For the CDR3, the DNA is TGTGCCATCGACGGGACAGGATCCTCCTACGAGCAGTACTTC.

This clonotype was seen a few times. The chain couples TRBV12-3 or TRBV12-4 to TRBJ2-5, with D perhaps TRBD2 (7 bases). Trimming took 11 bases from V and 5 from J, leaving 18 bases between them. The CDR3 spans 13 residues. Here the CDR3 DNA reads TGTGCCTCTGGGGGGGGGGCAGGGGAGACCCAGTACTTC. Translating gives CASGGGAGETQYF.

The chain joins TRBV20-1 to TRBJ2-7; 12 bases align to TRBD2. This CDR3 region has 15 residues. CDR1 and CDR2 (germline): DFQATT, SNEGSKA (reference sequence). The junction had 6 bases not matched to a gene; V was cut back by 2 bases and J by 4 bases. CDR3 sequence (DNA): TGCAGTGCTAGACTTTCTAGCGGGAGGGTTTACGAGCAGTACTTC. Translating gives CSARLSSGRVYEQYF.

This chain uses TRBV24-1 with TRBJ2-2; D uncertain. Trimming took 7 bases from V and 1 from J, leaving 9 bases between them. Germline values: CDR1 KGHDR, CDR2 SFDVKD. This CDR3 region has 14 residues. In DNA form, the CDR3 reads TGTGCCACCAGGGAAGGGCTGAACACCGGGGAGCTGTTTTTT. Amino acid sequence: CATREGLNTGELFF.

The chain employs TRBV6-1 and TRBJ2-3; possibly TRBD1 for D (6 bases). Germline lookup yields CDR1 MNHNS and CDR2 SASEGT. V lost 8 bases and J 2 bases, leaving 23 bases between the germline ends. This CDR3 contains 17 residues. The CDR3 sequence is CASEWPRQAFYTDTQYF. As DNA, the CDR3 is TGTGCCAGCGAATGGCCCAGACAGGCCTTTTACACAGATACGCAGTATTTT.

The chain employs TRBV10-3 and TRBJ2-2; D might be TRBD1 or TRBD2, each matching 5 bases. The CDR3 is 13 amino acids. In germline, CDR1 is ENHRY, CDR2 SYGVKD. Trimming removed 6 bases at V and 7 bases at J, with 12 bases between. The CDR3 bases are TGTGCCATCAGACCGGGGCACAGCGGGGAGCTGTTTTTT. It codes for CAIRPGHSGELFF.